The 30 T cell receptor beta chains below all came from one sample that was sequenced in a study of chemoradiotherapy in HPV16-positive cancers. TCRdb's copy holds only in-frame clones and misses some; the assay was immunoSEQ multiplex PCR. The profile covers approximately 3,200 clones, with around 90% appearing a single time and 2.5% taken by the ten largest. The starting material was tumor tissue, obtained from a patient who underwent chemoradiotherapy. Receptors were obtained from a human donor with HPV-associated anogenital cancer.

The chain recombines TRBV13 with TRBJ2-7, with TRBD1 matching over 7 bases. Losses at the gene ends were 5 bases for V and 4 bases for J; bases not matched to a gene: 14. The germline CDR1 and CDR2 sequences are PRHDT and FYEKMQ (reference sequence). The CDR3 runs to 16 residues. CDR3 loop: CASSAASGTVQYEQYF. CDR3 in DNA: TGTGCCAGCAGCGCCGCCTCCGGGACAGTTCAGTACGAGCAGTACTTC.

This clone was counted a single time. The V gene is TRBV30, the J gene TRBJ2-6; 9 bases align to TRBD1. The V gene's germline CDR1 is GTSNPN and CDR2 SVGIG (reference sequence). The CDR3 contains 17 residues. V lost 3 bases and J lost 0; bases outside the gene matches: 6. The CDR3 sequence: CAWRVTGGHSGANVLTF. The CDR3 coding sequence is TGTGCCTGGAGGGTGACAGGGGGGCACTCTGGGGCCAACGTCCTGACTTTC. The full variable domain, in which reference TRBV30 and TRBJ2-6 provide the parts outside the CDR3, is SQTIHQWPATLVQPVGSPLSLECTVEGTSNPNLYWYRQAAGRGLQLLFYSVGIGQISSEVPQNLSASRPQDRQFILSSKKLLLSDSGFYLCAWRVTGGHSGANVLTFGAGSRLTVL.

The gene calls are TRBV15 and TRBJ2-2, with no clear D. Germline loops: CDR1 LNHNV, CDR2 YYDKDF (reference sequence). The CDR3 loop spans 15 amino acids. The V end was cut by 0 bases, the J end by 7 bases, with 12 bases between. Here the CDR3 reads CATSRDIGYGGELFF. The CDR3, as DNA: TGTGCCACCAGCAGAGATATAGGGTACGGCGGGGAGCTGTTTTTT. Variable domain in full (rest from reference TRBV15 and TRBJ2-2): DAMVIQNPRYQVTQFGKPVTLSCSQTLNHNVMYWYQQKSSQAPKLLFHYYDKDFNNEADTPDNFQSRRPNTSFCFLDIRSPGLGDTAMYLCATSRDIGYGGELFFGEGSRLTVL.

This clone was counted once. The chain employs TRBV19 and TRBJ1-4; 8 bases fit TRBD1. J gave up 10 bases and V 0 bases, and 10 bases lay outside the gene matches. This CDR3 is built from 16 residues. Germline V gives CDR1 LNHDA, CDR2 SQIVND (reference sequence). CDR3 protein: CASSIERTGRLGKLFF. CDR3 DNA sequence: TGTGCCAGTAGTATAGAGAGGACAGGGCGTCTAGGAAAACTGTTTTTT.

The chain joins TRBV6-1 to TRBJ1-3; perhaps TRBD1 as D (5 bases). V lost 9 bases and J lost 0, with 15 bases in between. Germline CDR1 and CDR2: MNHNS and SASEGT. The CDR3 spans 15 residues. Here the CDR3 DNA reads TGTGCCAGTGACTTTGGGGGGAGCTCTGGAAACACCATATATTTT. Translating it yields CASDFGGSSGNTIYF.

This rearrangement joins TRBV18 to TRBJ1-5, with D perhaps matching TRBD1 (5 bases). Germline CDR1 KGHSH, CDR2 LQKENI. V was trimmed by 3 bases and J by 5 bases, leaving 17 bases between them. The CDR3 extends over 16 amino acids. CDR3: CASSPFRDLSYQPQHF. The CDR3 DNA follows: TGTGCCAGCTCACCGTTCCGGGACCTCTCGTATCAGCCCCAGCATTTT.

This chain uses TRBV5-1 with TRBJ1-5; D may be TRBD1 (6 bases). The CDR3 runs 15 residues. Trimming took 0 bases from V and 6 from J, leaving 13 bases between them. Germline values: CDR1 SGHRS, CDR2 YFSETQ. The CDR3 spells CASSLGTGRGQPQHF. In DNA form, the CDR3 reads TGCGCCAGCAGCTTGGGCACAGGGCGGGGTCAGCCCCAGCATTTT.

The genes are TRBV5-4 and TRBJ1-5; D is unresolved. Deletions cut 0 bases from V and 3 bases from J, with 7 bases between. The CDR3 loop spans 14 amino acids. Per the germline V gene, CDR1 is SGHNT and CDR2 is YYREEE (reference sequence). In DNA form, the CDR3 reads TGTGCCAGCAGCTTGGAAGGGCTCAATCAGCCCCAGCATTTT. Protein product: CASSLEGLNQPQHF.

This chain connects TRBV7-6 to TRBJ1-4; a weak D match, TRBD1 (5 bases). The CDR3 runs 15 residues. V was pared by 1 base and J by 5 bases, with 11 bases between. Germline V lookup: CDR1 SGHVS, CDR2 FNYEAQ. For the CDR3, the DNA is TGTGCCAGCAGCTTAGGGGGCGGCCAAAATGAAAAACTGTTTTTT. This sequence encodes CASSLGGGQNEKLFF.

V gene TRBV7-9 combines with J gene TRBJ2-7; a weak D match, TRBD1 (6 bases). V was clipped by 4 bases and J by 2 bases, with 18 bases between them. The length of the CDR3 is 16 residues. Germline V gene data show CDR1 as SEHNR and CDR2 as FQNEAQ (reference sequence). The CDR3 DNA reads TGTGCCAGCAGCTCCCCGGTCAGGGGCCAGACCTACGAGCAGTACTTC. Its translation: CASSSPVRGQTYEQYF.

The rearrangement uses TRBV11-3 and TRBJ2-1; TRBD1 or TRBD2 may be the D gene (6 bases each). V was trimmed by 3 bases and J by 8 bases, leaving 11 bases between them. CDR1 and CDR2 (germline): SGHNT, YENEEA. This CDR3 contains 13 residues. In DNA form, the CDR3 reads TGTGCCAGCAGCTTGAGGAGGGGGGATGAGCAGTTCTTC. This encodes CASSLRRGDEQFF.

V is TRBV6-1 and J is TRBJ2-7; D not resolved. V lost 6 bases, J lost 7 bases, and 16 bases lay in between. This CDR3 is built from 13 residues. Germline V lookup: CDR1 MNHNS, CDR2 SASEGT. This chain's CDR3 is CASRTTRLREQYF. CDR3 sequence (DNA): TGTGCCAGCAGAACCACGCGGTTGAGGGAGCAGTACTTC.

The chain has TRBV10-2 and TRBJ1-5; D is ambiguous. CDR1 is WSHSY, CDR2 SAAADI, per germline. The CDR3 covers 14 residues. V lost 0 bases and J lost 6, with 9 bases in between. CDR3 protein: CASSESNLGQPQHF. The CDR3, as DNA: TGCGCCAGCAGTGAGTCGAACTTGGGTCAGCCCCAGCATTTT.

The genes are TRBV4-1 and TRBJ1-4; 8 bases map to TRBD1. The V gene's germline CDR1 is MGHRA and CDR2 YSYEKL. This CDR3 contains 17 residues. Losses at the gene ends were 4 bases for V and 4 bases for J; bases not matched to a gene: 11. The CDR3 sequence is CASSPSGFDRGNEKLFF. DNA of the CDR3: TGCGCCAGCAGCCCCAGCGGATTCGACAGGGGTAATGAAAAACTGTTTTTT.

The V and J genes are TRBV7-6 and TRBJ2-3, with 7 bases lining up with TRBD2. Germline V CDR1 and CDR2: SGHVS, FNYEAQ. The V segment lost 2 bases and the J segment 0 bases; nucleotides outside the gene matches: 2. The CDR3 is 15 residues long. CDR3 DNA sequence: TGTGCCAGCAGCTTATCCGGGGGGAGCACAGATACGCAGTATTTT. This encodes CASSLSGGSTDTQYF.

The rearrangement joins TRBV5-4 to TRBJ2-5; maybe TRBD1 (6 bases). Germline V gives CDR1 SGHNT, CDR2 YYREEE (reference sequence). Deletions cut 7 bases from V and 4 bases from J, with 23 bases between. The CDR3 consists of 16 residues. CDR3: CASSRSDSPSGETQYF. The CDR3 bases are TGTGCCAGCTCCCGATCGGACAGCCCTTCTGGAGAGACCCAGTACTTC.

As DNA, the CDR3 is TGTGCCAGCAGCTTAAGCAGGGCTAGCAATGAGCAGTTCTTC. This encodes CASSLSRASNEQFF. J is TRBJ2-1 and V is TRBV7-3; tentative D call: TRBD1 (5 bases). Trimming shortened V by 1 base and J by 6 bases, and 10 bases separated the two germline ends. This CDR3 is 14 amino acids long. Germline CDR1 reads SGHTA; CDR2 reads FQGTGA.

CDR3 in amino acids: CASRPGTEDIQYF. CDR3 coding DNA: TGCGCCAGCAGACCCGGGACAGAAGACATTCAGTACTTC. The V call is TRBV5-1, the J call TRBJ2-4; 7 bases fit TRBD1. This CDR3 has 13 amino acids. Trimming took 5 bases from V and 8 from J; bases not matched to a gene: 7. Germline V gives CDR1 SGHRS, CDR2 YFSETQ.

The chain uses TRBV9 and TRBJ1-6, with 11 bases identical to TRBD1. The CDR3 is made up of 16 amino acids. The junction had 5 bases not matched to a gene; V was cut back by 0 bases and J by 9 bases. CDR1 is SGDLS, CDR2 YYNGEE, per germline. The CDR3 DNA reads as TGTGCCAGCAGCGTAGCCATAGGACAGGGGGCTTCACCCCTCCACTTT. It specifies CASSVAIGQGASPLHF.

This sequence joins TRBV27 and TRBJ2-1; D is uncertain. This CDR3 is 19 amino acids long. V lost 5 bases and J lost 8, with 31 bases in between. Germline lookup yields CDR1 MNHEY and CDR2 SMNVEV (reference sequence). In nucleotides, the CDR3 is TGTGCCAGCAGTAATCCAACGCCTAACGACGGAATTCCGCAAGATGAGCAGTTCTTC. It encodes CASSNPTPNDGIPQDEQFF.

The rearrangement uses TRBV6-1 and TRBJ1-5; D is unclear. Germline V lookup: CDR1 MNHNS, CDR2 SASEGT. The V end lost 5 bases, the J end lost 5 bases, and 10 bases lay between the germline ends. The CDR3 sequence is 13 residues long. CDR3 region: CASSSPRDQPQHF. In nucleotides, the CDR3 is TGTGCCAGCAGTAGTCCTCGCGATCAGCCCCAGCATTTT.

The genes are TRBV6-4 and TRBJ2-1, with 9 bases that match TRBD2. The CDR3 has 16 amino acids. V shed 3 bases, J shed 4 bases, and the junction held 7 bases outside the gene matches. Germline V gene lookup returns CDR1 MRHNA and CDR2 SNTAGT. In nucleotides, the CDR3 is TGTGCCAGCAGTGATTCGGCGGGGGGGAGGTACAATGAGCAGTTCTTC. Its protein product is CASSDSAGGRYNEQFF.

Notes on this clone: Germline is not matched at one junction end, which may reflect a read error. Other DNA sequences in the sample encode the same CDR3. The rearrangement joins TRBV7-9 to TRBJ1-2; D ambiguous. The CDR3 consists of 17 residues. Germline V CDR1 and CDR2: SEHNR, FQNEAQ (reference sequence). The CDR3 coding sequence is TGTGCTAGCAGGACCAGAGAGGGAGAACCATCTAACTATGGCTACACCTTC. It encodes CASRTREGEPSNYGYTF.

CDR3 DNA sequence: TGTGCCAGCAGTTTAGGGGGGGCCCAGGAAGGGGAGCTGTTTTTT. Residues: CASSLGGAQEGELFF. This sequence joins TRBV28 and TRBJ2-2, with a possible D match to TRBD2 (7 bases). From germline, CDR1 is MDHEN and CDR2 SYDVKM. The CDR3 contains 15 residues. The V end was cut by 2 bases, the J end by 8 bases, with 15 bases between.

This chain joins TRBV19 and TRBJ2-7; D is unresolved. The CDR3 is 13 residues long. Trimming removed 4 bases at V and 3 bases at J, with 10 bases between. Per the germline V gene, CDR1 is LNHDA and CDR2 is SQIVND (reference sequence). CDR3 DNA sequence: TGTGCCAGTAGTACCCCCAACCTCTACGAGCAGTACTTC. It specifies CASSTPNLYEQYF.

CDR3 bases: TGTGCCACCGCCCAAGACAGCTATGGCTACACCTTC. It codes for CATAQDSYGYTF. J is TRBJ1-2 and V is TRBV10-3, with a possible D match to TRBD1 (5 bases). The germline V gene encodes CDR1 ENHRY and CDR2 SYGVKD. The CDR3 is 12 residues long. V gave up 10 bases and J gave up 4 bases, with 13 bases separating them.

Here the CDR3 reads CASSYSPGETQYF. CDR3 nucleotide sequence: TGCGCCAGCAGCTACTCCCCCGGGGAGACCCAGTACTTC. The chain has TRBV5-1 and TRBJ2-5; unclear D gene. The germline V and J ends were trimmed by 3 bases and 5 bases, with 11 bases remaining between them. Germline CDR1 is SGHRS and CDR2 is YFSETQ. The CDR3 runs to 13 residues.

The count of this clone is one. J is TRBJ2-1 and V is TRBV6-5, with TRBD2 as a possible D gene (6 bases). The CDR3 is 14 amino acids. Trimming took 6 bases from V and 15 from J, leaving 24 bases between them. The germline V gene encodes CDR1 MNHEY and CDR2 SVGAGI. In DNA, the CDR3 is TGTGCCAGCAGGCGGGATGGCAGTCGGCCGCGAGCGTTCTTC. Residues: CASRRDGSRPRAFF.

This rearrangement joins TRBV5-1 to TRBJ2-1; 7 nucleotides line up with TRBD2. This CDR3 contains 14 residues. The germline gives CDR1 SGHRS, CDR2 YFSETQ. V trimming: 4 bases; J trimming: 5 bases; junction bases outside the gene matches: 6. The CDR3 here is CASSPTSSNNEQFF. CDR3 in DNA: TGCGCCAGCAGCCCGACTAGCAGCAACAATGAGCAGTTCTTC.

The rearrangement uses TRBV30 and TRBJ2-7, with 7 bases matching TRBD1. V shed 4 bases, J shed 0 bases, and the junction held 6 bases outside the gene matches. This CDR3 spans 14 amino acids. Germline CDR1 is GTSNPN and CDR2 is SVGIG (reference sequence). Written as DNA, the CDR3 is TGTGCCTGGAAGGGACAGCTTTTCTCCTACGAGCAGTACTTC. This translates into CAWKGQLFSYEQYF.